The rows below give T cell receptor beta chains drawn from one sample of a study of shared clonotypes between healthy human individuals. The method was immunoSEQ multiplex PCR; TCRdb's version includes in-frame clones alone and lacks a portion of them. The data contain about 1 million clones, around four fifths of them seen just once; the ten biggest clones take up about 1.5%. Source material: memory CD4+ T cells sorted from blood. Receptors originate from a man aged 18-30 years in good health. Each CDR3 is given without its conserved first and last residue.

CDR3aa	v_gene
ASSLVEQALYEQY	TRBV11-2
ASSSQAGLSYEQY	TRBV5-1
ASRQDSASYT	TRBV9
ASSVGPGDTGELF	TRBV9
ASKIQGTNYGYT	TRBV19
ASSSPLDRGFYGYT	TRBV6-5
ASSRQGAGTEAF	TRBV27
ASSLSGADTQY	TRBV7-7
ASSLALGGGYGYT	TRBV5-1
AISESNQGYYT	TRBV10-3
ASSLEAGGIGETQY	TRBV5-6
AWSVQGNEKLF	TRBV30